A selection of T cell receptor beta chains follows, all from one sample in a study of T-cell reconstitution after alpha-beta-depleted transplantation in children. Each CDR3 protein gets one entry after TCRdb re-called the PCR reads with MiXCR. The data contain about a million distinct CDR3 sequences, roughly 31% of them seen just once; the ten biggest clones take up more than 25%. This specimen was PBMCs, mostly from graft donor cells, taken 360 days after TCRalphabeta/CD19-depleted stem cell transplant. The receptors were sampled from a boy under two years old who had a stem cell transplant for SCID, so the T cells may come from the graft donor. CDR3s include the opening cysteine and the closing phenylalanine or tryptophan. The D gene is left open where the match is weak. Only part of the rows carry a size: once, few, many, or a class if the clone is expanded.

NA TRBJ2-5 TRBV28 NA TGTGCCAGCAGTTACCAGGTTCGGAGGGGCCGTGAGACCCAGTACTTC CASSYQVRRGRETQYF
NA TRBJ2-5 TRBV3-1 NA TGTGCCAGCAGCCAACCCCGTCAGGGGCAAGAGACCCAGTACTTC CASSQPRQGQETQYF
NA TRBJ2-4 TRBV4-3 NA TGCGCCAGCAGCCAAGAAGAGGGGATAAGCATTCAGTACTTC CASSQEEGISIQYF
NA TRBJ2-7 TRBV9 TRBD2 TGTGCCAGCAGCGTAGGGGACTACTCATTCCCCTACGAGCAGTACTTC CASSVGDYSFPYEQYF
NA TRBJ1-6 TRBV6-1 NA TGTGCCACCCGAAAACAGGCCTCCTATAATTCACCCCTCCACTTT CATRKQASYNSPLHF
NA TRBJ1-2 TRBV6-2/TRBV6-3 TRBD1 TGTGCCAGCAGTTACCGGACAGGCTATGGCTACACCTTC CASSYRTGYGYTF
NA TRBJ2-3 TRBV20-1 TRBD2 TGCAGTGCTAGAGATCCTCCTAGCGGCTACACAGATACGCAGTATTTT CSARDPPSGYTDTQYF
NA TRBJ2-5 TRBV7-9 NA TGTGCCAGCAGCATTGGAGGGCTCAAAGAGACCCAGTACTTC CASSIGGLKETQYF
NA TRBJ2-1 TRBV2 NA TGTGCCAGCAGTGAACTCCTACCTTCCTACAATGAGCAGTTCTTC CASSELLPSYNEQFF
NA TRBJ2-7 TRBV11-2 TRBD2 TGTGCCAGCAGCTTATCGAACGGGGGGTTTTTCGGGTACGAGCAGTACTTC CASSLSNGGFFGYEQYF
many TRBJ2-3 TRBV9 NA TGTGCCAGCAGCGTAGGCTCCAGCACAGATACGCAGTATTTT CASSVGSSTDTQYF
NA TRBJ2-3 TRBV20-1 NA TGCAGTGCTCCCCGAATGTATGACAGGGAGGACACAGATACGCAGTATTTT CSAPRMYDREDTDTQYF
few TRBJ2-1 TRBV28 TRBD1 TGTGCCAGCAGTCCCCTGGACAGGGGGAGGAGTGGGCAGTTCTTC CASSPLDRGRSGQFF
NA TRBJ1-2 TRBV6-2/TRBV6-3 TRBD1 TGTGCCAGCAGTTATGTGACAGGGCTCTATGGCTACACCTTC CASSYVTGLYGYTF
many TRBJ2-1 TRBV20-1 NA TGCAGTGCTAGTGGAGCGAGGAGCTCCTACAATGAGCAGTTCTTC CSASGARSSYNEQFF
NA TRBJ2-3 TRBV29-1 TRBD1 TGCAGCGCCAACCGGGACAGGGGTACAGATACGCAGTATTTT CSANRDRGTDTQYF
few TRBJ2-7 TRBV15 NA TGTGCCACCAGCAGAGTGGGCAATACCAAGCTCTACGAGCAGTACTTC CATSRVGNTKLYEQYF
NA TRBJ2-3 TRBV18 NA TGTGCCAGCTCACCACGGCAGTGGGGATCCACAGATACGCAGTATTTT CASSPRQWGSTDTQYF
NA TRBJ2-3 TRBV28 TRBD2 TGTGCCAGCAGTTTCGGACTAGTTCTCCCAGATACGCAGTATTTT CASSFGLVLPDTQYF
NA TRBJ2-5 TRBV5-1 NA TGCGCCAGCAGCTTGGGGGGAACTAGCCCAGAGACCCAGTACTTC CASSLGGTSPETQYF
NA TRBJ2-3 TRBV12-3/TRBV12-4 NA TGTGCCAGCAGTCCTTACAGGGAGGGTGGCACAGATACGCAGTATTTT CASSPYREGGTDTQYF
many TRBJ1-1 TRBV5-1 NA TGCGCCAGCAGCTTGCGGGGGAGAGTGAACACTGAAGCTTTCTTT CASSLRGRVNTEAFF
few TRBJ2-4 TRBV10-3 NA TGTGCCATCAGTGAGGGGGCCAAAAACATTCAGTACTTC CAISEGAKNIQYF
few TRBJ2-1 TRBV28 NA TGTGCCAGCACCGCGGCCGGGAGCTCCTACAATGAGCAGTTCTTC CASTAAGSSYNEQFF
NA TRBJ1-5 TRBV6-1 NA TGTGCCAGCAGTGATCCCGCGGGGGTTGTTGGTAATCAGCCCCAGCATTTT CASSDPAGVVGNQPQHF
few TRBJ1-2 TRBV12-3/TRBV12-4 TRBD1 TGTGCCAGCAGCCGACAGGGCGGCTATGGCTACACCTTC CASSRQGGYGYTF
few TRBJ1-3 TRBV5-1 NA TGCGCCAGCGCTCAATCAGGTTCCTCTGGAAACACCATATATTTT CASAQSGSSGNTIYF
NA TRBJ2-2 TRBV24-1 TRBD1 TGTGCCGCCCAGGGGGCGCCGAACACCGGGGAGCTGTTTTTT CAAQGAPNTGELFF
NA TRBJ2-2 TRBV12-3/TRBV12-4 NA TGTGCCAGCAGTTTACGGCTAATGGGGGAGCTGTTTTTT CASSLRLMGELFF
few TRBJ2-1 TRBV3-1 TRBD2 TGTGCCAGCAGTTTCGGGGCGGGGGGGCTAAATGAGCAGTTCTTC CASSFGAGGLNEQFF
NA TRBJ2-3 TRBV29-1 TRBD2 TGCAGCGCCATTCCCCGACTAGCGGGGGGCACAGATACGCAGTATTTT CSAIPRLAGGTDTQYF
NA TRBJ2-3 TRBV5-1 NA TGCGCCAGCAGCAGTGGGTCGGTGGGGACAGATACGCAGTATTTT CASSSGSVGTDTQYF
few TRBJ1-1 TRBV6-5 NA TGTGCCAGCAGTTCGGGGAGATCGACTTACACTGAAGCTTTCTTT CASSSGRSTYTEAFF
NA TRBJ2-1 TRBV5-1 TRBD2 TGCGCCAGCAGCCCCCCCTTCCTAGCGGGGGGAGCCAATGAGCAGTTCTTC CASSPPFLAGGANEQFF
few TRBJ1-5 TRBV7-8 NA TGTGCCAGCAGCACAGACGGGTTTTGGGCCCAGCATTTT CASSTDGFWAQHF
few TRBJ2-1 TRBV4-1 TRBD2 TGCGCCAGCAGTCCTTTTGGACTAGCGGGGGGGTACAATGAGCAGTTCTTC CASSPFGLAGGYNEQFF
NA TRBJ2-3 TRBV27 NA TGTGCCAGCAGTTTAGTCGGCCCGACTCGCGGCACAGATACGCAGTATTTT CASSLVGPTRGTDTQYF
few TRBJ1-1 TRBV7-9 NA TGTGCCAGCAGCGCGAGCAGAGCAAACACTGAAGCTTTCTTT CASSASRANTEAFF
NA TRBJ2-5 TRBV29-1 NA TGCAGCGTTGAAGGGTCATACTGGTACCAAGAGACCCAGTACTTC CSVEGSYWYQETQYF
few TRBJ1-3 TRBV18 NA TGTGCCAGCTCGCCCAAGGACACCCTCTCTGGAAACACCATATATTTT CASSPKDTLSGNTIYF
NA TRBJ1-6 TRBV28 NA TGTGCCAGCAGGCTTCAGATGAGTTCACCCCTCCACTTT CASRLQMSSPLHF
NA TRBJ1-2 TRBV7-9 TRBD1 TGTGCCAGCAGCTTAGGTGGTGACAGGGCTGATGGCTACACCTTC CASSLGGDRADGYTF